What follows are 2 T cell receptor beta chains derived from one specimen sequenced in a study of blood T cells in healthy people across ages. For the second PCR, which ran for roughly 6 to 12 cycles, a sample-barcoded 5' primer and a J-beta primer mix were used. Each CDR3 protein is one row after TCRdb ran MiXCR on the 5' RACE reads. Of more than 650,000 distinct CDR3 sequences listed, about 24% were seen once; the top ten hold under 25%. Sequencing was done on a sample of blood. Source of these receptors: a man aged 65-85 years in good health.

V is TRBV5-6 and J is TRBJ2-1; 12 bases are a match to TRBD2. The last part of the DNA fits TRBJ2-7 better; the J call may be wrong. Germline V lookup: CDR1 SGHDT, CDR2 YYEEEE. The CDR3 is 15 residues long. The CDR3 bases are TGTGCCAGCAGCTTCGGACTAGCGGGACCTTACGAGCAGTACGTC. As protein: CASSFGLAGPYEQYV.

This clonotype showed up many times. The rearrangement uses TRBV28 and TRBJ1-4, with D unresolved. CDR1 and CDR2 (germline): MDHEN, SYDVKM. Trimming stripped 3 bases from V and 7 bases from J, with 15 bases between. This CDR3 is 15 amino acids long. The CDR3 DNA reads as TGTGCCAGCAGTTTCCTGGGAGCCCAGCTTGAAAAACTGTTTTTT. It codes for CASSFLGAQLEKLFF.